The 21 T cell receptor beta chains below were found in one sample sequenced in a study of shared T cell receptors in the human thymus. Data came from immunoSEQ multiplex PCR; TCRdb stores just in-frame clones and leaves some out. Of 700,000 or so clones listed, 80% to 90% are singletons. Another study also made use of these data, one on human thymus T cells.

The specimen sequenced was thymocytes. The receptors derive from a girl under three years old with a congenital heart defect.

The rearrangement joins TRBV9 to TRBJ1-4; D possibly corresponds to TRBD1 (5 bases). V lost 1 base and J lost 6, with 13 bases in between. The CDR3 spans 15 residues. Germline assignment: CDR1 SGDLS and CDR2 YYNGEE. CDR3 amino acids: CASSVWAEGDEKLFF. The DNA for the CDR3 is TGTGCCAGCAGCGTATGGGCCGAAGGGGATGAAAAACTGTTTTTT.

The chain recombines TRBV7-9 with TRBJ1-5, with D unclear. Germline V gene lookup returns CDR1 SEHNR and CDR2 FQNEAQ (reference sequence). This CDR3 contains 15 residues. The V end lost 2 bases, the J end lost 5 bases, and 13 bases lay between the germline ends. This CDR3 reads CASSLSDTSYQPQHF. Written as DNA, the CDR3 is TGTGCCAGCAGCTTATCTGACACATCCTATCAGCCCCAGCATTTT.

The chain recombines TRBV10-3 with TRBJ2-5; 10 bases map to TRBD2. Trimming took 0 bases from V and 1 from J; bases not matched to a gene: 8. This CDR3 has 18 residues. CDR1 and CDR2 (germline): ENHRY, SYGVKD. In DNA, the CDR3 is TGTGCCATCAGTGAGTCGTTAGTAGCGGGGGGCATCCAAGAGACCCAGTACTTC. This translates into CAISESLVAGGIQETQYF.

The chain uses TRBV27 and TRBJ1-2, with 9 bases that match TRBD1. Germline assignment: CDR1 MNHEY and CDR2 SMNVEV (reference sequence). The CDR3 length is 15 residues. V shed 3 bases, J shed 6 bases, and the junction held 8 bases outside the gene matches. Written as DNA, the CDR3 is TGTGCCAGCAGTTTTAGCCGGGACAGGGTGAATGGCTACACCTTC. Translating it yields CASSFSRDRVNGYTF.

The chain uses TRBV5-1 and TRBJ2-1, with D possibly matching TRBD1 (6 bases). Germline CDR1 and CDR2: SGHRS and YFSETQ. CDR3 length: 14 residues. V lost 0 bases and J lost 10, with 14 bases in between. The CDR3 is CASSLVQGSWEQFF. The CDR3 nucleotides read TGCGCCAGCAGCTTGGTTCAGGGGTCTTGGGAGCAGTTCTTC.

V gene TRBV28 combines with J gene TRBJ1-2, with D maybe TRBD1 (5 bases). There are 16 residues in the CDR3. Trimming stripped 3 bases from V and 4 bases from J, with 18 bases between. The germline V gene encodes CDR1 MDHEN and CDR2 SYDVKM. In nucleotides, the CDR3 is TGTGCCAGCAGTTTCCCCTCCCAACAGGCAGGCTATGGCTACACCTTC. Protein sequence: CASSFPSQQAGYGYTF.

This chain uses TRBV5-4 with TRBJ2-3; the match to TRBD2 covers 10 bases. Germline loops: CDR1 SGHNT, CDR2 YYREEE (reference sequence). The CDR3 consists of 15 residues. V dropped 8 bases and J dropped 2; count of bases not matched to a gene: 8. CDR3 bases: TGTGCCAGTCCGGGGACTAGCGAAATCACAGATACGCAGTATTTT. Translation gives CASPGTSEITDTQYF. The complete variable domain, with remaining parts taken from reference TRBV5-4 and TRBJ2-3, reads ETGVTQSPTHLIKTRGQQVTLRCSSQSGHNTVSWYQQALGQGPQFIFQYYREEENGRGNFPPRFSGLQFPNYSSELNVNALELDDSALYLCASPGTSEITDTQYFGPGTRLTVL.

The genes are TRBV2 and TRBJ2-5; D might be TRBD1 (6 bases). CDR1 and CDR2 (germline): SNHLY, FYNNEI. The CDR3 runs to 16 residues. Trimming took 4 bases from V and 5 from J, leaving 20 bases between them. The CDR3 nucleotides are TGTGCCAGCAGTGCGGAGTGGGGGCCTCTGGATGAGACCCAGTACTTC. It is translated as CASSAEWGPLDETQYF.

This chain uses TRBV7-4 with TRBJ1-1; 7 nucleotides align to TRBD1. Unmatched junction bases numbered 8, after V lost 1 base and J lost 0 bases. CDR1 SGHVT and CDR2 SQSDAQ come from the germline V gene. The CDR3 sequence is 17 residues long. The CDR3 nucleotides are TGTGCCAGCAGCTTAGAACAGGGGACACGCATGAACACTGAAGCTTTCTTT. Encoded protein: CASSLEQGTRMNTEAFF.

The V and J genes are TRBV25-1 and TRBJ2-7, with TRBD1 matching 10 bases. The CDR3 is made up of 13 amino acids. V shed 9 bases and J 5 bases; nucleotides not matched to a gene: 7. From germline, CDR1 is MGHDK and CDR2 SYGVNS. CDR3 protein: CASSGTGANEQYF. CDR3 coding DNA: TGTGCCAGTTCCGGGACAGGGGCAAACGAGCAGTACTTC.

The V call is TRBV5-1, the J call TRBJ1-2, with D possibly being TRBD1 (6 bases). The germline V gene has CDR1 SGHRS and CDR2 YFSETQ. This CDR3 is 16 amino acids long. V shed 4 bases and J shed 3 bases, with 19 bases lying between them. Written as DNA, the CDR3 is TGCGCCAGCAGCCCTGGGATGGGGGCCATGGACTATGGCTACACCTTC. This encodes CASSPGMGAMDYGYTF.

This clone appeared once. The J gene is TRBJ2-3, the V gene TRBV7-2; 9 nucleotides align to TRBD1. Germline V gene data show CDR1 as SGHTA and CDR2 as FQGNSA. The CDR3 has 17 amino acids. The V and J ends lost 4 bases and 1 base, in that order; junction bases with no gene match: 9. As DNA, the CDR3 is TGTGCCAGCAGCTCGCAAAACAGGGGGCCGGGCACAGATACGCAGTATTTT. This sequence encodes CASSSQNRGPGTDTQYF.

J is TRBJ2-3 and V is TRBV30; TRBD1 matches at 7 bases. After removal of 2 bases from V and 4 bases from J, the junction contained 9 bases not matched to a gene. The V gene's germline CDR1 is GTSNPN and CDR2 SVGIG (reference sequence). The CDR3 is 15 residues long. CDR3 region: CAWSFTGARADTQYF. The CDR3, as DNA: TGTGCCTGGAGTTTCACAGGGGCGAGGGCAGATACGCAGTATTTT. Complete variable domain (other parts from reference TRBV30 and TRBJ2-3): SQTIHQWPATLVQPVGSPLSLECTVEGTSNPNLYWYRQAAGRGLQLLFYSVGIGQISSEVPQNLSASRPQDRQFILSSKKLLLSDSGFYLCAWSFTGARADTQYFGPGTRLTVL.

This chain joins TRBV5-6 and TRBJ2-7, with 12 bases fitting TRBD2. J lost 2 bases, V lost 4 bases, and 1 base had no gene match. The germline V gene has CDR1 SGHDT and CDR2 YYEEEE. The CDR3 has 14 residues. As DNA, the CDR3 is TGTGCCAGCAGCACTAGCGGGGGGACCTACGAGCAGTACTTC. Its protein product is CASSTSGGTYEQYF.

The chain joins TRBV10-3 to TRBJ2-7; D is ambiguous. The CDR3 has 14 amino acids. Per germline, CDR1 ENHRY and CDR2 SYGVKD. The V and J ends lost 7 bases and 5 bases respectively, with 18 bases between them. The CDR3 DNA reads as TGTGCCATCACCCCGCGACAAGTAGACCACGAGCAGTACTTC. Translating gives CAITPRQVDHEQYF.

Here the CDR3 DNA reads TGTGCCAGCACTTCGGCAGAGGGCTATGGCTACACCTTC. This codes for CASTSAEGYGYTF. The chain links TRBV27 to TRBJ1-2, with unresolved D. Germline V CDR1 and CDR2: MNHEY, SMNVEV (reference sequence). The CDR3 contains 13 residues. V was shortened by 7 bases and J by 4 bases, with 13 bases between the two germline ends.

The chain links TRBV5-1 to TRBJ2-3; 9 bases are shared with TRBD2. The CDR3 length is 16 residues. V gave up 2 bases and J gave up 4 bases; unmatched junction bases: 8. Germline V gene sequence: CDR1 SGHRS, CDR2 YFSETQ. CDR3 nucleotide sequence: TGCGCCAGCAGCTTCGAAGGGACTAGCACGGCAGATACGCAGTATTTT. As protein: CASSFEGTSTADTQYF.

This chain connects TRBV5-6 to TRBJ1-3, with 8 bases matching TRBD1. The CDR3 covers 16 residues. Unmatched junction bases numbered 6, after V lost 4 bases and J lost 0 bases. Germline V gene lookup returns CDR1 SGHDT and CDR2 YYEEEE. The DNA of the CDR3 is TGTGCCAGCAGCCCCGGACAGGGCCCCTCTGGAAACACCATATATTTT. As protein: CASSPGQGPSGNTIYF.

This clone came up a few times. The chain has TRBV10-2 and TRBJ2-2; 9 bases fit TRBD2. The CDR3 is 12 amino acids. Germline V gene lookup returns CDR1 WSHSY and CDR2 SAAADI. The V segment lost 2 bases and the J segment 11 bases; nucleotides outside the gene matches: 0. The CDR3 region has the DNA TGCGCCAGCAGTGAGCTAGCGGGAGAGCTGTTTTTT. This codes for CASSELAGELFF.

This clone came up once. J is TRBJ1-1 and V is TRBV7-9; D gene ambiguous. The V gene's germline CDR1 is SEHNR and CDR2 FQNEAQ (reference sequence). The CDR3 covers 15 residues. The V and J ends lost 5 bases and 3 bases respectively, with 16 bases between them. The CDR3: CASSTERKEDTEAFF. In DNA form, the CDR3 reads TGTGCCAGCAGCACCGAGAGAAAGGAGGACACTGAAGCTTTCTTT.

The chain links TRBV5-8 to TRBJ2-1, with 8 bases that match TRBD1. J gave up 10 bases and V 4 bases, and 19 bases lay outside the gene matches. There are 17 residues in the CDR3. Germline CDR1 reads SGHTS; CDR2 reads YDEGEE. CDR3 bases: TGTGCCAGCAGCCCTACCACAGGGGGAGGCCTACACGGAGAGCAGTTCTTC. As protein: CASSPTTGGGLHGEQFF.